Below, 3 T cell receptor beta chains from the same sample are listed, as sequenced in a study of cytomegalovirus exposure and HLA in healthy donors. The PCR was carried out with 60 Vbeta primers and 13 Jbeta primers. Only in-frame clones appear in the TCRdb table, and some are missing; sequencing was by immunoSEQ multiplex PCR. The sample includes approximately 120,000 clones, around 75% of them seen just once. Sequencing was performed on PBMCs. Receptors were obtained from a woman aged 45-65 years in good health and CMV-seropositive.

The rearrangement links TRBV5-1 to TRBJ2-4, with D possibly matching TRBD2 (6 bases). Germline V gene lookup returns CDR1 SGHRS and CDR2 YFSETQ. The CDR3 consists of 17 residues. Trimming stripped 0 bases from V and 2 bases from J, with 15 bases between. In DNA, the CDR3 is TGCGCCAGCAGCTTGGATGGACGACTAGTCCCCAAAAACATTCAGTACTTC. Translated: CASSLDGRLVPKNIQYF.

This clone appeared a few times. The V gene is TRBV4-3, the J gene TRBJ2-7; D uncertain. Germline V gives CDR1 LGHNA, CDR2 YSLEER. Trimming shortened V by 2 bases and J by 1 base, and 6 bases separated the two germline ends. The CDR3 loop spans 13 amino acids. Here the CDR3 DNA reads TGCGCCAGCAGCCAACAGGAATCCTACGAGCAGTACTTC. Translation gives CASSQQESYEQYF.

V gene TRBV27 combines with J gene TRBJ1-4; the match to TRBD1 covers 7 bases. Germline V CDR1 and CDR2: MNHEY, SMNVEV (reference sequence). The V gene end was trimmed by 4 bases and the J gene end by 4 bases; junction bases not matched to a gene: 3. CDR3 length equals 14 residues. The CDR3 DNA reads TGTGCCAGCAGTTACACAGGGGTTAATGAAAAACTGTTTTTT. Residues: CASSYTGVNEKLFF.